This T cell receptor (beta chain) was profiled in a study of memory CD4+ T cells and cytomegalovirus serostatus. Clones were sequenced by immunoSEQ multiplex PCR, and TCRdb holds only the in-frame ones, with some missing. The profile covers 30,000 to 45,000 clones, with 70% to 85% appearing a single time and over 4.5% taken by the ten largest. The sort gate was single viable CD3+CD4+CD8-CD45RO+ cells for memory CD4+ T cells. This CDR3 comprises 15 residues. In germline, CDR1 is WNHNN, CDR2 SYGVQD (reference sequence). V trimming: 9 bases; J trimming: 6 bases; junction bases outside the gene matches: 12.

The TCR comes from an adult in good health and CMV-seropositive. Sequenced sample: memory CD4+ T cells from blood. V is TRBV10-1 and J is TRBJ2-7; 12 bases are a match to TRBD2. The CDR3 loop reads CARRGRLAGEVEQYF. The CDR3 DNA follows: TGCGCCAGAAGGGGAAGACTAGCGGGAGAGGTCGAGCAGTACTTC.